The 10 T cell receptor beta chains in this list originate from one sample, sequenced in a study of blood T cell repertoires in COVID-19. The protocol was immunoSEQ multiplex PCR, while the TCRdb copy is restricted to in-frame clones and leaves out a portion. The sample comprises 490,000 or so clones, 88% of which are singletons, and about 2% rests with the top ten. Sequencing input: PBMCs or T cells enriched from blood (not recorded which). The receptor source for this set is a middle-aged woman who had recovered from COVID-19.

The chain couples TRBV7-2 to TRBJ1-6; a weak D match, TRBD1 (5 bases). In germline, CDR1 is SGHTA, CDR2 FQGNSA. The CDR3 has 17 residues. Trimming removed 0 bases from V and 6 bases from J, with 15 bases in between. CDR3 sequence reads: CASSLAIRTGVNSPLHF. The CDR3 DNA follows: TGTGCCAGCAGCTTAGCCATAAGAACAGGAGTTAATTCACCCCTCCACTTT.

V usage is TRBV10-2 and J usage is TRBJ2-2; 10 bases match TRBD2. Per germline, CDR1 WSHSY and CDR2 SAAADI. V lost 6 bases, J lost 4 bases, and 5 bases stayed unmatched. The CDR3 is 15 amino acids. CDR3 in DNA: TGCGCCAGCAGAGCGGGAGGGCCTGGCACCGGGGAGCTGTTTTTT. Translation: CASRAGGPGTGELFF.

The chain joins TRBV7-9 to TRBJ2-7; TRBD2 matches at 9 bases. Germline values: CDR1 SEHNR, CDR2 FQNEAQ (reference sequence). Trimming cost V 3 bases and J 0 bases; bases outside gene matches: 3. The length of the CDR3 is 15 residues. CDR3 sequence reads: CASSFSGSSSYEQYF. The DNA for the CDR3 is TGTGCCAGCAGCTTTAGCGGGAGTTCCTCCTACGAGCAGTACTTC.

The chain has TRBV11-3 and TRBJ2-1; 11 nucleotides match TRBD2. V was clipped by 4 bases and J by 4 bases; unmatched bases: 9. Germline V gene lookup returns CDR1 SGHNT and CDR2 YENEEA. CDR3 length: 17 residues. The CDR3 bases are TGTGCCAGCAGCTCCAAGCCACTAGCGGGAGTATACAATGAGCAGTTCTTC. Encoded protein: CASSSKPLAGVYNEQFF.

The chain links TRBV11-2 to TRBJ2-1; the D is unclear. This CDR3 spans 15 amino acids. Germline assignment: CDR1 SGHAT and CDR2 FQNNGV. Trimming removed 2 bases at V and 0 bases at J, with 8 bases between. CDR3 loop: CASSLTHSSYNEQFF. The CDR3 coding sequence is TGTGCCAGCAGCTTAACTCATAGCTCCTACAATGAGCAGTTCTTC.

This chain links TRBV3-1 (or the pseudogene TRBV3-2) with TRBJ1-2, with 7 nucleotides matching TRBD1. The V gene's germline CDR1 is LGHDT and CDR2 YNNKEL (reference sequence). The V gene end was trimmed by 4 bases and the J gene end by 3 bases; junction bases not matched to a gene: 11. The CDR3 sequence is 16 residues long. The CDR3, as DNA: TGTGCCAGCAGCCCCCCCGACAGGGTGGGTGACTATGGCTACACCTTC. Amino acid sequence: CASSPPDRVGDYGYTF.

The rearrangement joins TRBV24-1 to TRBJ2-5, with 9 positions matching TRBD1. The germline V gene encodes CDR1 KGHDR and CDR2 SFDVKD. The CDR3 length is 15 residues. Trimming removed 9 bases from V and 1 base from J; junction bases left unmatched: 8. In DNA, the CDR3 is TGTGCCACCCAAACAGGGGGCGCGACCCAAGAGACCCAGTACTTC. This sequence encodes CATQTGGATQETQYF.

V gene TRBV7-9 combines with J gene TRBJ1-5, with D unresolved. This CDR3 comprises 15 residues. V was clipped by 1 base and J by 1 base, with 8 bases between them. Germline V gene lookup returns CDR1 SEHNR and CDR2 FQNEAQ (reference sequence). The CDR3 nucleotides are TGTGCCAGCAGCTTAGAACTCGGGAGCAATCAGCCCCAGCATTTT. It is translated as CASSLELGSNQPQHF.

The rearrangement links TRBV5-1 to TRBJ2-7; D is ambiguous. There are 15 residues in the CDR3. Between the trimmed V and J ends, which lost 1 base and 0 bases, there was a span of 11 bases. Germline CDR1 reads SGHRS; CDR2 reads YFSETQ. Here the CDR3 reads CASSLKLAGSYEQYF. Here the CDR3 DNA reads TGCGCCAGCAGCTTGAAGTTGGCAGGCTCCTACGAGCAGTACTTC.

V gene TRBV6-2 or TRBV6-3 combines with J gene TRBJ2-2, with 13 nucleotides matching TRBD2. This CDR3 spans 18 amino acids. Trimming removed 3 bases from V and 6 bases from J; junction bases left unmatched: 10. Germline V CDR1 and CDR2: MNHEY, SVGEGT. The CDR3 is CASSYLGRTSGSPGELFF. The CDR3 DNA follows: TGTGCCAGCAGTTATCTCGGGCGGACTAGCGGGAGTCCCGGGGAGCTGTTTTTT.